This T cell receptor beta chain comes out of a study of blood T cell repertoires in COVID-19. This CDR3 has 13 amino acids. Germline V CDR1 and CDR2: MGHDK, SYGVNS. Trimming stripped 6 bases from V and 7 bases from J, with 16 bases between. All enrollees were roughly 18 to 100 years old and from approximately 25 US areas. Cohorts were based on clinical histories the participants reported. Profiled with immunoSEQ multiplex PCR; TCRdb holds only in-frame clones, not every one. The table has some 220,000 clones, 88% seen once; the top ten hold 2.5% to 3%. Sequencing used PBMCs or T cells enriched from blood (not recorded which). This clonotype was sampled from a woman under 40 who had recovered from COVID-19. V gene TRBV25-1 combines with J gene TRBJ2-7; possible D gene TRBD2, 5 bases. CDR3 nucleotides: TGTGCCAGCAGAAAACCGGGGTCTAGGGAGCAGTACTTC. Amino acids: CASRKPGSREQYF.